The 27 T cell receptor beta chains below all came from one sample that was sequenced in a study of blood T cells in healthy people across ages. It was with a sample-barcoded 5' primer and a J-beta primer mix that a second PCR of roughly 6 to 11 cycles was run. TCRdb fed the 5' RACE reads into MiXCR, producing one record per CDR3 protein. Of roughly 700,000 distinct CDR3 sequences in the sample, around 32% were seen once. The material sequenced was blood. The origin of the receptors is a woman of 80 years or more in good health.

This clonotype has at least ten counts. The gene calls are TRBV7-3 and TRBJ2-1; D perhaps matches TRBD2 (6 bases). The CDR3 contains 18 residues. Trimming shortened V by 2 bases and J by 4 bases, and 21 bases separated the two germline ends. Looked up from germline, CDR1 is SGHTA and CDR2 is FQGTGA. This chain's CDR3 is CASSLSPPSGLLYNEQFF. In nucleotides, the CDR3 is TGTGCCAGCAGCTTATCACCTCCTTCGGGACTCCTTTACAATGAGCAGTTCTTC.

The chain couples TRBV20-1 to TRBJ1-1; D perhaps matches TRBD1 (5 bases). The CDR3 is 12 amino acids. Trimming removed 2 bases at V and 7 bases at J, with 11 bases between. Germline V gene sequence: CDR1 DFQATT, CDR2 SNEGSKA (reference sequence). CDR3 region: CSARIREVEAFF. CDR3 bases: TGCAGTGCTAGAATCAGGGAAGTTGAAGCTTTCTTT.

This rearrangement joins TRBV7-2 to TRBJ1-1; the D is unclear. CDR3 size: 14 residues. The germline V gene has CDR1 SGHTA and CDR2 FQGNSA. V lost 2 bases and J 4 bases, leaving 11 bases between the germline ends. The CDR3 here is CASSLSVLITEAFF. CDR3 nucleotide sequence: TGTGCCAGCAGCTTATCCGTATTGATCACTGAAGCTTTCTTT.

This clonotype has at least ten counts. The chain has TRBV12-3 or TRBV12-4 and TRBJ2-1; 9 nucleotides agree with TRBD2. V was clipped by 2 bases and J by 10 bases; unmatched bases: 6. The CDR3 totals 14 residues. CDR3 sequence: CASSLRRGGGEQFF. For the CDR3, the DNA is TGTGCCAGCAGTTTACGGCGGGGGGGCGGGGAGCAGTTCTTC.

The chain links TRBV3-1 to TRBJ1-1; D uncertain. The CDR3 has 14 amino acids. The V end was cut by 4 bases, the J end by 1 base, with 10 bases between. Germline V gene data show CDR1 as LGHDT and CDR2 as YNNKEL (reference sequence). The CDR3 here is CASSLRRTNTEAFF. As DNA, the CDR3 is TGTGCCAGCAGCCTTCGGAGGACGAACACTGAAGCTTTCTTT.

As for this clonotype: A much bigger clone sits one base away, suggesting this may be a read error. The chain is built from TRBV4-2 and TRBJ2-1; 10 nucleotides agree with TRBD1. This CDR3 is built from 16 residues. Germline CDR1 is LGHNA and CDR2 is YNFKEQ. The V and J ends lost 4 bases and 7 bases, in that order; junction bases with no gene match: 10. The CDR3 sequence is CASSPLKGQGYNEQFF. The DNA for the CDR3 is TGTGCCAGCAGCCCCCTGAAGGGACAGGGGTATAATGAGCAGTTCTTC.

This clonotype has just a few counts. The V call is TRBV5-1, the J call TRBJ2-4; maybe TRBD1 (6 bases). Matching the DNA end better, TRBJ2-7 makes the J call doubtful. The CDR3 runs to 15 residues. Germline V gene sequence: CDR1 SGHRS, CDR2 YFSETQ. CDR3 sequence: CASSAQGARGNEQYF. The CDR3 region has the DNA TGCGCCAGCAGCGCACAGGGTGCCAGGGGCAACGAGCAGTACTTC.

The rearrangement links TRBV9 to TRBJ1-1; 8 nucleotides line up with TRBD1. The length of the CDR3 is 13 residues. The germline V gene has CDR1 SGDLS and CDR2 YYNGEE. V dropped 5 bases and J dropped 6; count of bases not matched to a gene: 6. The CDR3 nucleotides read TGTGCCAGCAGTGAAGACAGGGGAGCTGAAGCTTTCTTT. Its translation: CASSEDRGAEAFF.

This clonotype was seen at least ten times. This chain connects TRBV27 to TRBJ2-1; D is undetermined. Germline CDR1 reads MNHEY; CDR2 reads SMNVEV (reference sequence). V was pared by 6 bases and J by 0 bases, with 18 bases between. The CDR3 has 17 amino acids. The CDR3 DNA reads TGTGCCAGCAGGTCAAAGACTTCAGCCAGCTCCTACAATGAGCAGTTCTTC. Translation gives CASRSKTSASSYNEQFF.

This clonotype was recorded a few times. This chain links TRBV5-4 with TRBJ2-7; weak D call: TRBD2 (6 bases). CDR3 length: 15 amino acids. The germline V and J ends were trimmed by 3 bases and 3 bases, with 16 bases remaining between them. From germline, CDR1 is SGHNT and CDR2 YYREEE (reference sequence). The CDR3 coding sequence is TGTGCCAGCAGCTCACCGAGAGTGGGGGGCTACGAGCAGTACTTC. Protein product: CASSSPRVGGYEQYF.

The V call is TRBV9, the J call TRBJ1-2; a weak D match, TRBD1 (6 bases). CDR1 and CDR2 (germline): SGDLS, YYNGEE. V shed 7 bases and J shed 4 bases, with 17 bases lying between them. This CDR3 spans 14 amino acids. CDR3 DNA: TGTGCCAGCGTCCGGACTCTAGGGGGCTATGGCTACACCTTC. Translated, it gives CASVRTLGGYGYTF.

With respect to this clonotype: A much larger clone sits a single nucleotide away, making a read error possible. The J gene is TRBJ2-3, the V gene TRBV20-1; 8 positions match TRBD2. The CDR3 sequence is 18 residues long. V lost 1 base to trimming and J lost 1 base; unmatched junction nucleotides: 13. The V gene's germline CDR1 is DFQATT and CDR2 SNEGSKA (reference sequence). The CDR3 region has the DNA TGCAGTGCTAGAGCAAGGTCCGGACGAGCGGGGGGCACAGATACGCAGTATTTT. It is translated as CSARARSGRAGGTDTQYF.

This clonotype showed up many times. The chain has TRBV7-2 and TRBJ2-5; TRBD1 aligns across 9 bases. V shed 5 bases and J 2 bases; nucleotides not matched to a gene: 6. There are 15 residues in the CDR3. The germline gives CDR1 SGHTA, CDR2 FQGNSA. CDR3 loop: CASSPRQGGQETQYF. CDR3 nucleotides: TGTGCCAGCAGCCCTCGACAGGGGGGGCAAGAGACCCAGTACTTC.

This clonotype was observed at least ten times. The V and J genes are TRBV6-2 or TRBV6-3 and TRBJ2-7, with unresolved D. Germline CDR1 and CDR2: MNHEY and SVGEGT. Trimming stripped 0 bases from V and 2 bases from J, with 11 bases between. The CDR3 sequence is 15 residues long. The CDR3 here is CASSYSKISTYEQYF. In DNA, the CDR3 is TGTGCCAGCAGTTACTCAAAGATTAGCACCTACGAGCAGTACTTC.

This clonotype turned up a few times. The V call is TRBV25-1, the J call TRBJ1-4; no clear D gene. The CDR3 is 14 residues long. CDR1 is MGHDK and CDR2 is SYGVNS in the germline V gene. The V end was cut by 1 base, the J end by 5 bases, with 8 bases between. CDR3 nucleotides: TGTGCCAGCAGTGAATCCGGCTGGAATGAAAAACTGTTTTTT. Protein product: CASSESGWNEKLFF. The variable domain in full, completed from reference TRBV25-1 and TRBJ1-4, reads EADIYQTPRYLVIGTGKKITLECSQTMGHDKMYWYQQDPGMELHLIHYSYGVNSTEKGDLSSESTVSRIRTEHFPLTLESARPSHTSQYLCASSESGWNEKLFFGSGTQLSVL.

This chain joins TRBV21-1 and TRBJ1-1; the table calls TRBD1, which could not be checked here. TRBV21-1 is classified as a pseudogene. The CDR3 loop spans 15 amino acids. CDR3: CASSSRRQGNTEAFF. CDR3 nucleotide sequence: TGTGCCAGCAGCAGCCGGCGACAGGGGAACACTGAAGCTTTCTTT.

The V gene is TRBV29-1, the J gene TRBJ2-7; 11 bases map to TRBD1. With V trimmed by 4 bases and J by 3 bases, 14 bases remained unmatched. The CDR3 contains 17 residues. Germline V CDR1 and CDR2: SQVTM, ANQGSEA. CDR3 coding DNA: TGCAGCGTTGCGCCCGGGACAGGGGGTTCCTCCGTCTACGAGCAGTACTTC. Translated: CSVAPGTGGSSVYEQYF.

This clonotype was observed a few times. The chain couples TRBV6-6 to TRBJ1-5; unclear D gene. CDR3 length: 12 residues. Trimming took off 5 bases at V and 9 bases at J, with 11 bases between the two ends. The germline CDR1 and CDR2 sequences are MNHNY and SVGAGI (reference sequence). The CDR3 here is CASSLRVGPQHF. CDR3 DNA: TGTGCCAGCAGTCTACGGGTGGGGCCCCAGCATTTT.

This clonotype appeared many times. The chain joins TRBV5-1 to TRBJ1-1; a possible D gene is TRBD1 (5 bases). Per the germline V gene, CDR1 is SGHRS and CDR2 is YFSETQ. This CDR3 is 12 amino acids long. Deletions cut 3 bases from V and 3 bases from J, with 6 bases between. The CDR3 reads CASSWGHTEAFF. CDR3 bases: TGCGCCAGCAGCTGGGGACACACTGAAGCTTTCTTT.

This clonotype was counted many times. This chain links TRBV6-2 or TRBV6-3 with TRBJ2-7; D remains unclear. Germline V gene data show CDR1 as MNHEY and CDR2 as SVGEGT. Trimming removed 0 bases from V and 2 bases from J, with 17 bases in between. This CDR3 is built from 17 residues. CDR3 protein: CASSYSNPATGPYEQYF. CDR3 DNA sequence: TGTGCCAGCAGTTACTCGAACCCCGCTACCGGCCCCTACGAGCAGTACTTC.

There are many counts of this clonotype. The chain is built from TRBV6-6 and TRBJ2-3; tentatively, D is TRBD2 (6 bases). V lost 10 bases and J lost 2, with 13 bases in between. The CDR3 contains 13 residues. CDR1 and CDR2 from the germline V gene are MNHNY and SVGAGI (reference sequence). The CDR3 coding sequence is TGTGCCACGGCGGGCGGGATCACAGATACGCAGTATTTT. Its translation: CATAGGITDTQYF.

As for this clonotype: Relative to the germline gene, one junction end is altered; a read error may explain this. V and J are TRBV11-2 and TRBJ1-2, with D possibly TRBD1 on 6 matching bases. Germline assignment: CDR1 SGHAT and CDR2 FQNNGV. The CDR3 runs 15 residues. The CDR3 spells CASSLRRTGNYGCTF. CDR3 sequence (DNA): TGTGCCAGCAGCTTAAGGCGAACAGGGAACTATGGCTGCACCTTC.

Remarks on this clonotype: Since a much larger clone is just one base distant, this may be a read error. The rearrangement uses TRBV4-2 and TRBJ1-6; D is ambiguous. Germline-derived CDR1 and CDR2 are LGHNA and YNFKEQ. The ends were cut back, 4 bases at V and 5 bases at J, with 15 bases in the middle. The CDR3 runs 16 residues. DNA of the CDR3: TGTGCCAGCAGCCGCGAGACGAGAACCCATAATTCACCCCTCCACTTT. Translated: CASSRETRTHNSPLHF.

This clonotype has just a few counts. A read error is possible here, since a much larger clone lies one base away. The chain uses TRBV27 and TRBJ2-3; 8 nucleotides align to TRBD2. The CDR3 has 16 residues. In germline, CDR1 is MNHEY, CDR2 SMNVEV (reference sequence). V lost 5 bases, J lost 6 bases, and 13 bases stayed unmatched. This CDR3 reads CASSPTGTRACDTQYF. The CDR3 nucleotides are TGTGCCAGCAGTCCGACCGGGACTAGAGCTTGCGATACGCAGTATTTT.

About this clonotype: A read error is possible here, since a much larger clone lies one base away. The genes are TRBV15 and TRBJ2-1, with 15 bases lining up with TRBD2. CDR1 LNHNV and CDR2 YYDKDF come from the germline V gene (reference sequence). This CDR3 has 16 amino acids. V lost 3 bases, J lost 9 bases, and 6 bases stayed unmatched. The CDR3 reads CATSSGLAGGSSEQFF. The CDR3 DNA reads TGTGCCACCAGCAGCGGACTAGCGGGGGGGTCGAGTGAGCAGTTCTTC. The full variable domain, with the rest looked up from reference TRBV15 and TRBJ2-1, is DAMVIQNPRYQVTQFGKPVTLSCSQTLNHNVMYWYQQKSSQAPKLLFHYYDKDFNNEADTPDNFQSRRPNTSFCFLDIRSPGLGDTAMYLCATSSGLAGGSSEQFFGPGTRLTVL.

The V call is TRBV6-1, the J call TRBJ1-1, with D possibly TRBD1 on 6 matching bases. Trimming shortened V by 3 bases and J by 0 bases, and 11 bases separated the two germline ends. This CDR3 has 15 residues. Germline CDR1 and CDR2: MNHNS and SASEGT. This chain's CDR3 is CASSDGGGMNTEAFF. The CDR3 DNA is TGTGCCAGCAGTGATGGAGGGGGAATGAACACTGAAGCTTTCTTT.

This CDR3 reads CSAGGRFQETQYF. In nucleotides, the CDR3 is TGCAGCGCCGGAGGCAGGTTCCAAGAGACCCAGTACTTC. The J gene is TRBJ2-5, the V gene TRBV29-1; D perhaps matches TRBD2 (5 bases). The CDR3 covers 13 residues. Per the germline V gene, CDR1 is SQVTM and CDR2 is ANQGSEA. The germline V and J ends were trimmed by 7 bases and 1 base, with 13 bases remaining between them.